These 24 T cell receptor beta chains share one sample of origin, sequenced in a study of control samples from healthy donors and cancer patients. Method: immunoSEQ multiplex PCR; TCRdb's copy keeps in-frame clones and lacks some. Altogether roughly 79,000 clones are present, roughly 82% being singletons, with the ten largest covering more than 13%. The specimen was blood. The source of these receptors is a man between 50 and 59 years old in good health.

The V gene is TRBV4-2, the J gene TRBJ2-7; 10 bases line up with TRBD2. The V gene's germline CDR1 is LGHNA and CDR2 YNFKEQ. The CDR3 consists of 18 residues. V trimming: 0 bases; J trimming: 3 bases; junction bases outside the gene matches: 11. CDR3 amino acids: CASSQDWTSGGLYYEQYF. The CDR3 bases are TGTGCCAGCAGCCAAGATTGGACTAGCGGTGGCCTATACTACGAGCAGTACTTC.

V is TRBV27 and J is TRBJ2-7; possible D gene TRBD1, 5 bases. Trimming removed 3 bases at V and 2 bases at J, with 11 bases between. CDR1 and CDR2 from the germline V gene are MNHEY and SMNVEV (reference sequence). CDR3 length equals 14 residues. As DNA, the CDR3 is TGTGCCAGCAGTTTGACCCAGGGCCCCTACGAGCAGTACTTC. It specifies CASSLTQGPYEQYF.

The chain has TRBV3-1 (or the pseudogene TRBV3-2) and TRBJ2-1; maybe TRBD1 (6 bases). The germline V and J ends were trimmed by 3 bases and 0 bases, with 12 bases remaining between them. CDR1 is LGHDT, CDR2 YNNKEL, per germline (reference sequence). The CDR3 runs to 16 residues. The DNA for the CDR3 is TGTGCCAGCAGCCACTACAGGGCTCCCTCCTACAATGAGCAGTTCTTC. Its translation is CASSHYRAPSYNEQFF.

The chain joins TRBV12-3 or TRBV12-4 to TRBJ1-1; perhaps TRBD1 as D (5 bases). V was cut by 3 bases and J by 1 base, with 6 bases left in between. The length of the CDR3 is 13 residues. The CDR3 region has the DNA TGTGCCAGCAGTTTTGGGGGGAACACTGAAGCTTTCTTT. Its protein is CASSFGGNTEAFF.

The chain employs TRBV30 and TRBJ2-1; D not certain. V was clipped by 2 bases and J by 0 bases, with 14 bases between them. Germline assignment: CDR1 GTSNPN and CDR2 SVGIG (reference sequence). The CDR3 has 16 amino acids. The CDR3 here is CAWSRPRARSYNEQFF. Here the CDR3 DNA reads TGTGCCTGGAGTCGCCCTCGGGCGCGCTCCTACAATGAGCAGTTCTTC.

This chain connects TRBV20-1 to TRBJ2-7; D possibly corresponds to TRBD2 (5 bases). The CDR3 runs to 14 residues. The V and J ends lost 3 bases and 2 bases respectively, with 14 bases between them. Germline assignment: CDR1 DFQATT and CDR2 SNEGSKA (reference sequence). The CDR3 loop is CSASLAGGAYEQYF. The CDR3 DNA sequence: TGCAGTGCTAGTCTGGCGGGTGGGGCCTACGAGCAGTACTTC.

Here the CDR3 reads CASSVRGYTDSNQPQHF. DNA for the CDR3: TGTGCCAGCAGTGTGAGGGGCTACACTGATAGCAATCAGCCCCAGCATTTT. The gene calls are TRBV6-1 and TRBJ1-5, with a possible D match to TRBD1 (5 bases). The CDR3 length is 17 residues. Germline V gives CDR1 MNHNS, CDR2 SASEGT. V was pared by 4 bases and J by 0 bases, with 16 bases between.

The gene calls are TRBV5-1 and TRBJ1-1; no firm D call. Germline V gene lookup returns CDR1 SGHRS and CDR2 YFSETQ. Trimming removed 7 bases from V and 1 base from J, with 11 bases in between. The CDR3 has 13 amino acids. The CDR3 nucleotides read TGCGCCAGCCAAGAAGTAGGGAACACTGAAGCTTTCTTT. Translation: CASQEVGNTEAFF. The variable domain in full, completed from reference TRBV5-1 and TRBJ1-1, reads KAGVTQTPRYLIKTRGQQVTLSCSPISGHRSVSWYQQTPGQGLQFLFEYFSETQRNKGNFPGRFSGRQFSNSRSEMNVSTLELGDSALYLCASQEVGNTEAFFGQGTRLTVV.

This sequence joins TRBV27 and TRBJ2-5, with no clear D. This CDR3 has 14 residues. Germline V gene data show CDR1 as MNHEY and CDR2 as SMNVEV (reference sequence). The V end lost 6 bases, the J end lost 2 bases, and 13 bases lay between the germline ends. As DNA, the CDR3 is TGTGCCAGCAGACCGCTGTTCGAACAAGAGACCCAGTACTTC. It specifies CASRPLFEQETQYF.

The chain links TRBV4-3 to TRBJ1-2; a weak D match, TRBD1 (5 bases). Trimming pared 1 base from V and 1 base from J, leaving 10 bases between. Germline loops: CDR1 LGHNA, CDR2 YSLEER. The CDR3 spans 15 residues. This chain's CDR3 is CASSQGQNNNYGYTF. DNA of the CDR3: TGCGCCAGCAGCCAAGGACAGAATAATAACTATGGCTACACCTTC.

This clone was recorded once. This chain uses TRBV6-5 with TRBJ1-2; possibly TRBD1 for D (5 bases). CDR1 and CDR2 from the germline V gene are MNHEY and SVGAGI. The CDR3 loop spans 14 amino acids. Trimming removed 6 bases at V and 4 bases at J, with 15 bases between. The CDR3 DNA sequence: TGTGCCAGCAGCGATGGATCCGGGGGCTATGGCTACACCTTC. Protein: CASSDGSGGYGYTF.

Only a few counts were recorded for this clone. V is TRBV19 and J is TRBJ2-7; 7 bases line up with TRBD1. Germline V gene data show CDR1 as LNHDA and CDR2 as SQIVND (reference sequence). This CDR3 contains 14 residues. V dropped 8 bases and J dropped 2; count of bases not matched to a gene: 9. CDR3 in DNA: TGTGCCAGTCGAAACAGGGGATGGCCCTACGAGCAGTACTTC. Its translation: CASRNRGWPYEQYF.

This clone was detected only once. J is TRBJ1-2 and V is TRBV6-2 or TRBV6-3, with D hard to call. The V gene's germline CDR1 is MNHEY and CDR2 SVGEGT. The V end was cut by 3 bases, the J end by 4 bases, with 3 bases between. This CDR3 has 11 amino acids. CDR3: CASSYSYGYTF. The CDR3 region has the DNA TGTGCCAGCAGTTATTCCTATGGCTACACCTTC.

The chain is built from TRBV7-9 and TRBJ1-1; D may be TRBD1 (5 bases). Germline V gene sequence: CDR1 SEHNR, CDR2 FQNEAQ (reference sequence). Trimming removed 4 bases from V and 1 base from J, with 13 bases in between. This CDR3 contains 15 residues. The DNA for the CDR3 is TGTGCCAGCAGCTCCGCCCGGGGGGGGAACACTGAAGCTTTCTTT. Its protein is CASSSARGGNTEAFF.

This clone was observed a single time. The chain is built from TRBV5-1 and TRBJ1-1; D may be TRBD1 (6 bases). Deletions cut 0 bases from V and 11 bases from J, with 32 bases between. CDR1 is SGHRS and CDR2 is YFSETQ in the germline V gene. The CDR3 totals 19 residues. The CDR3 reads CASSLAPFPRGKLGLLAFF. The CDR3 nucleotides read TGCGCCAGCAGCTTGGCTCCGTTCCCAAGGGGGAAGTTAGGTCTGTTGGCTTTCTTT.

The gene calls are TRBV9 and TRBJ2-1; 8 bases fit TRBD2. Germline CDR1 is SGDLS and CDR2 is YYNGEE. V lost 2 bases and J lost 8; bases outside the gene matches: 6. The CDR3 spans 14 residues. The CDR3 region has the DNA TGTGCCAGCAGCGTCCGAGCGGGAGTCGATGAGCAGTTCTTC. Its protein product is CASSVRAGVDEQFF.

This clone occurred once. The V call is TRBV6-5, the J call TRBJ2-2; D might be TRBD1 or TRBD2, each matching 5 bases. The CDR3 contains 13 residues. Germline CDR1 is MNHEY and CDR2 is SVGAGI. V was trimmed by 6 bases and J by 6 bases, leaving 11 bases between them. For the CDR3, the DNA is TGTGCCAGCAGACAACTAGGGGCCGGGGAGCTGTTTTTT. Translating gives CASRQLGAGELFF.

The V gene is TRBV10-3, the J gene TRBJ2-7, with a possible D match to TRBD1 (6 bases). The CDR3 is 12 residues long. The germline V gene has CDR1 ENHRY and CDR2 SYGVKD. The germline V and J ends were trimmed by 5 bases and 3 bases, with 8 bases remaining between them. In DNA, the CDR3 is TGTGCCATCAGTCCAGGGGACTACGAGCAGTACTTC. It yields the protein CAISPGDYEQYF.

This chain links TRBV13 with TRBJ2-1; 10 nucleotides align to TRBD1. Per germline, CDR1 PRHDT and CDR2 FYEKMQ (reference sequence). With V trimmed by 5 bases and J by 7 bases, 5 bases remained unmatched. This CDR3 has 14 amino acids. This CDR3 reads CASSIRDRGNEQFF. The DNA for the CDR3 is TGTGCCAGCAGCATCCGGGACAGGGGAAATGAGCAGTTCTTC.

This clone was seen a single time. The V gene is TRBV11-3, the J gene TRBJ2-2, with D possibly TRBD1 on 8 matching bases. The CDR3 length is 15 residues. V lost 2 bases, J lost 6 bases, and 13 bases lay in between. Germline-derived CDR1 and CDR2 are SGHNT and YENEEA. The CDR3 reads CASSLNRGRAGELFF. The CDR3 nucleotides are TGTGCCAGCAGCTTAAACAGGGGGAGGGCCGGGGAGCTGTTTTTT.

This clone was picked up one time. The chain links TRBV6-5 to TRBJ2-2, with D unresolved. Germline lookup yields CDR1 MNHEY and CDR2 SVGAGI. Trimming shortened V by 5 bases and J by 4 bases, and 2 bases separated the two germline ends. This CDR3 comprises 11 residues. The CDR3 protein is CASSRTGELFF. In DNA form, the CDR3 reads TGTGCCAGCAGTCGCACCGGGGAGCTGTTTTTT.

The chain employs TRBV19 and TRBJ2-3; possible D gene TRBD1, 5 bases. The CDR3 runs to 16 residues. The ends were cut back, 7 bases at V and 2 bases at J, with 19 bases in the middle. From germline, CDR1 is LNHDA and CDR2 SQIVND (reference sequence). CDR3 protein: CASTAQFGGHTDTQYF. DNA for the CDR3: TGTGCCAGTACCGCACAATTCGGCGGACACACAGATACGCAGTATTTT.

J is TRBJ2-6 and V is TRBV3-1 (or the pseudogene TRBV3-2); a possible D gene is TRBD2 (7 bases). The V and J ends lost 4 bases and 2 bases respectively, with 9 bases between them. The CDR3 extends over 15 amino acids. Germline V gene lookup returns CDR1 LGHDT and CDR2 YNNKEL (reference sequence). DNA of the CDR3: TGTGCCAGCAGCCCGGGGGGCGCTGGGGCCAACGTCCTGACTTTC. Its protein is CASSPGGAGANVLTF.

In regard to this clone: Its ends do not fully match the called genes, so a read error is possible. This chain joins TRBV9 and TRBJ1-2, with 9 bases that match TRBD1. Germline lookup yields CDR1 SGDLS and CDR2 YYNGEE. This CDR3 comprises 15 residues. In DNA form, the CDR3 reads TGTGTCAGCAGCGCAGAAGAGGGACAGGGTTATGGCTACACCTTC. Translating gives CVSSAEEGQGYGYTF. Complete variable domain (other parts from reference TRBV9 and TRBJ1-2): DSGVTQTPKHLITATGQRVTLRCSPRSGDLSVYWYQQSLDQGLQFLIQYYNGEERAKGNILERFSAQQFPDLHSELNLSSLELGDSALYFCVSSAEEGQGYGYTFGSGTRLTVV.